Listed below are T cell receptor beta chains from one sample, sequenced in a study of Ad26.COV2.S vaccination and SARS-CoV-2 variants. Only in-frame clones appear in the TCRdb table, and some are missing; sequencing was by immunoSEQ multiplex PCR. This sample has 400,000 to 450,000 clones, with about 90% found just once. This sample comprised peripheral blood, obtained in a trial of Ad26.COV2.S vaccine versus placebo. All receptors come from a person aged 18-60 years who received the Ad26.COV2.S COVID-19 vaccine or a placebo. The CDR3 runs from the conserved cysteine through the conserved F or W. D genes are given only for firm matches. Some rows have no size entry. The others give once, few or many, or a class for an expanded clone.

d_gene | len | j_gene | v_gene | abundance | CDR3nt | CDR3aa
- | 12 | TRBJ1-4 | TRBV25-1 | - | TGTGCCAGCAGTGAATCTCAGTGGAAACTGTTTTTT | CASSESQWKLFF
- | 13 | TRBJ1-2 | TRBV28 | - | TGTGCCAGCAGTCATCAGTCTAACTATGGCTACACCTTC | CASSHQSNYGYTF
- | 15 | TRBJ1-3 | TRBV6-5 | once | TGTGCCAGCAGTTACTGGGGTAACTCTGGAAACACCATATATTTT | CASSYWGNSGNTIYF
TRBD1 | 15 | TRBJ1-6 | TRBV4-3 | - | TGCGCCAGCAGCCTAGGACAGGGCGTTGGGTCACCCCTCCACTTT | CASSLGQGVGSPLHF
TRBD2 | 14 | TRBJ2-7 | TRBV27 | - | TGTGCCAGCAGGCTAGCGGGAAGCTCCTACGAGCAGTACTTC | CASRLAGSSYEQYF
- | 14 | TRBJ2-5 | TRBV18 | - | TGTGCCAGCTCACCTGGGGGGGGCACAGAGACCCAGTACTTC | CASSPGGGTETQYF
- | 13 | TRBJ2-1 | TRBV11-3 | - | TGTGCCAGCAGCTTAGGCCACAGGGATGAGCAGTTCTTC | CASSLGHRDEQFF
TRBD2 | 17 | TRBJ2-1 | TRBV7-2 | - | TGTGCCAGCAGCTCGGGACTAGCGGGGGTGTGGTACAATGAGCAGTTCTTC | CASSSGLAGVWYNEQFF
- | 12 | TRBJ2-3 | TRBV7-7 | - | TGTGCCAGCAGCCCCGACTCAGATACGCAGTATTTT | CASSPDSDTQYF
TRBD1 | 14 | TRBJ1-6 | TRBV4-3 | - | TGCGCCAGCAGCCAGGGACAGGTGAATTCACCCCTCCACTTT | CASSQGQVNSPLHF
TRBD1 | 18 | TRBJ1-1 | TRBV19 | - | TGTGCCAGTAGTACAAAAACGTATAAGGGCACAGGGGACACTGAAGCTTTCTTT | CASSTKTYKGTGDTEAFF
- | 14 | TRBJ1-1 | TRBV18 | - | TGTGCCAGCTCACCAGGGGGTGGGAACACTGAAGCTTTCTTT | CASSPGGGNTEAFF
- | 17 | TRBJ2-6 | TRBV4-3 | - | TGCGCCAGCAGCCAAGACAGGGTAAATACTGGGGCCAACGTCCTGACTTTC | CASSQDRVNTGANVLTF
- | 14 | TRBJ1-1 | TRBV7-9 | - | TGTGCCAGCAGCTTACCCGGGGTGAACACTGAAGCTTTCTTT | CASSLPGVNTEAFF
TRBD1 | 16 | TRBJ1-5 | TRBV7-2 | - | TGTGCCAGCAGCTCCATTCCGGGACAGGGAAGTCAGCCCCAGCATTTT | CASSSIPGQGSQPQHF
- | 14 | TRBJ1-1 | TRBV30 | - | TGTGCCTGGAGTCGGCAGCAAGTTAACACTGAAGCTTTCTTT | CAWSRQQVNTEAFF
- | 12 | TRBJ1-6 | TRBV25-1 | few | TGTGCCAGCACCAGCTTAAATTCACCCCTCCACTTT | CASTSLNSPLHF
- | 14 | TRBJ1-2 | TRBV9 | - | TGTGCCAGCACCGCGAGGGCCTCCAACTATGGCTACACCTTC | CASTARASNYGYTF
TRBD1 | 15 | TRBJ1-5 | TRBV9 | - | TGTGCCAGCAGCGTAGGGACAGGTTACAATCAGCCCCAGCATTTT | CASSVGTGYNQPQHF
- | 12 | TRBJ2-7 | TRBV10-1 | - | TGCGCCAGCAGTGAGTCTATCTACAAGCAGTACTTC | CASSESIYKQYF
TRBD2 | 17 | TRBJ2-7 | TRBV4-3 | - | TGCGCCAGCAGCCAAGATGACGTAGCGGGGGGCTTCTACGAGCAGTACTTC | CASSQDDVAGGFYEQYF
TRBD1 | 16 | TRBJ2-7 | TRBV11-2 | - | TGTGCCAGCAGCTTAATGGGGGGACAGGGCGTCTACGAGCAGTACTTC | CASSLMGGQGVYEQYF
- | 14 | TRBJ1-1 | TRBV7-9 | - | TGTGCCAGCAGCTCACTCGCAGGGGAGACTGAAGCTTTCTTT | CASSSLAGETEAFF
- | 13 | TRBJ1-5 | TRBV5-6 | - | TGTGCCAGCAGCTTGGGCGCAAATCAGCCCCAGCATTTT | CASSLGANQPQHF
- | 14 | TRBJ1-2 | TRBV5-5 | - | TGTGCCAGCAGCTATGGGGGTTTGCGGGATGGCTACACCTTC | CASSYGGLRDGYTF
- | 14 | TRBJ1-1 | TRBV7-9 | - | TGTGCCAGCAGCTTACCGGGGATGAACACTGAAGCTTTCTTT | CASSLPGMNTEAFF